This T cell receptor beta chain originates from a study of cytomegalovirus exposure and HLA in healthy donors. The PCR employed 60 Vbeta primers together with 13 Jbeta primers. Assay: immunoSEQ multiplex PCR; the TCRdb copy retains only in-frame clones and omits some. Here the sample spans 130,000 or so clones, 65% to 80% being singletons. Trimming pared 4 bases from V and 4 bases from J, leaving 8 bases between. There are 13 residues in the CDR3. Germline CDR1 is MGHRA and CDR2 is YSYEKL. This TCR derives from a man younger than 30 in good health and CMV-seropositive. The specimen was PBMCs. The rearrangement uses TRBV4-1 and TRBJ1-3, with a tentative D call TRBD1 (5 bases). The CDR3 region is CASSLGVGNTIYF. Here the CDR3 DNA reads TGCGCCAGCAGCCTAGGGGTGGGAAACACCATATATTTT.